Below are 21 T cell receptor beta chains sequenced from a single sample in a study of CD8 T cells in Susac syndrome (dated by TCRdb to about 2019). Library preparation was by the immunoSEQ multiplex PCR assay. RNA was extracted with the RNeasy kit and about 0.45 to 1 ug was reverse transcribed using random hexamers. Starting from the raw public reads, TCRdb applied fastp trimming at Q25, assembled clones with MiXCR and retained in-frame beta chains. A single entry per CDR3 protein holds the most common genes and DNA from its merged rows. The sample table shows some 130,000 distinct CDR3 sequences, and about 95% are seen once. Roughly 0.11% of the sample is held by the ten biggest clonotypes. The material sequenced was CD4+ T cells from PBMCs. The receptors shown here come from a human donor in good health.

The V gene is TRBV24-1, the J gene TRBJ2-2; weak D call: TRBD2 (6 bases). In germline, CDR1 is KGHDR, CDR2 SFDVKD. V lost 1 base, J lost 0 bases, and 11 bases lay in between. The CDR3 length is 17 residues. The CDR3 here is CATSDLQRGTNTGELFF. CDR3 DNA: TGTGCCACCAGTGATTTACAACGGGGGACGAACACCGGGGAGCTGTTTTTT.

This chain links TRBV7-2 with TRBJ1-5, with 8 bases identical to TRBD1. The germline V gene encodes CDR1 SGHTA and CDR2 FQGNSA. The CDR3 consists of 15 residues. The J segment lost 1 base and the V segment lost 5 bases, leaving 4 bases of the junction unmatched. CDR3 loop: CASSPDRVSNQPQHF. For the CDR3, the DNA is TGTGCCAGCAGCCCGGACAGGGTGAGCAATCAGCCCCAGCATTTT.

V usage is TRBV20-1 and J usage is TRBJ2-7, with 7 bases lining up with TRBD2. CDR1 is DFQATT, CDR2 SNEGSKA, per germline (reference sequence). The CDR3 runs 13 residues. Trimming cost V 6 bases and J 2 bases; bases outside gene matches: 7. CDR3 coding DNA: TGCAGTGCCCATCCGGGGGGAACCTACGAGCAGTACTTC. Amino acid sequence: CSAHPGGTYEQYF.

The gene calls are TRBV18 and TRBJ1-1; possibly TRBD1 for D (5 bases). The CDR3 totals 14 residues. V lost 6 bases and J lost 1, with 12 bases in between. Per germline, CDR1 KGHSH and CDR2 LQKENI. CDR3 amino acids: CASSQDRQNTEAFF. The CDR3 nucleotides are TGTGCCAGCTCTCAAGACAGACAGAACACTGAAGCTTTCTTT.

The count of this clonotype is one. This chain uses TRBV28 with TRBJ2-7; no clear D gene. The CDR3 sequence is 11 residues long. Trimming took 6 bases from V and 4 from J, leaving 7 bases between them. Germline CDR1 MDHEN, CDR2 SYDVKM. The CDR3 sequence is CASRIGYEQYF. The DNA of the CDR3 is TGTGCCAGCAGGATTGGGTACGAGCAGTACTTC.

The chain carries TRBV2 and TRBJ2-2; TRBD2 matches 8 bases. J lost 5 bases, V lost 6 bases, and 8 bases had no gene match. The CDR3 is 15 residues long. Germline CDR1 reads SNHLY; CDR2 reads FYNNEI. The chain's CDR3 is CASRLAEVGTGELFF. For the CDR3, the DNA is TGTGCCAGCAGACTAGCGGAAGTCGGGACCGGGGAGCTGTTTTTT.

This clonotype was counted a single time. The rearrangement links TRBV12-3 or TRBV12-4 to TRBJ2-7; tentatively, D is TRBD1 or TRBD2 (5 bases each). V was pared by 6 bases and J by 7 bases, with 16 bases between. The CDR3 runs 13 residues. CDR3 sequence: CASSMSWDVEQYF. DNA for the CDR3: TGTGCCAGCAGCATGTCATGGGACGTAGAGCAGTACTTC.

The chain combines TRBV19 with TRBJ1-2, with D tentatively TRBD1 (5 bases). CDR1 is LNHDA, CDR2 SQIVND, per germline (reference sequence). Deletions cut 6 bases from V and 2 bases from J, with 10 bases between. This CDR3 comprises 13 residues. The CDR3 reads CASRAGRNYGYTF. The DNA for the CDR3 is TGTGCCAGTAGGGCGGGACGGAACTATGGCTACACCTTC.

The CDR3 sequence is CSAEGGGEQYF. The CDR3 bases are TGCAGCGCCGAGGGGGGCGGCGAGCAGTACTTC. The V and J genes are TRBV29-1 and TRBJ2-7; D tentatively fits TRBD1 or TRBD2 (6 bases each). Germline V gene lookup returns CDR1 SQVTM and CDR2 ANQGSEA. The germline V and J ends were trimmed by 7 bases and 6 bases, with 13 bases remaining between them. The CDR3 spans 11 residues.

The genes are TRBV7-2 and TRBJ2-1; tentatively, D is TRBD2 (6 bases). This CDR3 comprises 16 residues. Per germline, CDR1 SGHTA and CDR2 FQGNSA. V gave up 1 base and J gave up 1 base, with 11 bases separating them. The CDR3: CASSLEAGRSYNEQFF. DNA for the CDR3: TGTGCCAGCAGCTTAGAAGCAGGGAGGTCCTACAATGAGCAGTTCTTC.

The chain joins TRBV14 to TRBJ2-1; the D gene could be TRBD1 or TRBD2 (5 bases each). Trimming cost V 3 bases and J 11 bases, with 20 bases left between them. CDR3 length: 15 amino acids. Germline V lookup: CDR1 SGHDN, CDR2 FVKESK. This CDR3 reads CASSQAGTGEQKQFF. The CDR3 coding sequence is TGTGCCAGCAGCCAGGCCGGGACGGGTGAACAAAAGCAGTTCTTC.

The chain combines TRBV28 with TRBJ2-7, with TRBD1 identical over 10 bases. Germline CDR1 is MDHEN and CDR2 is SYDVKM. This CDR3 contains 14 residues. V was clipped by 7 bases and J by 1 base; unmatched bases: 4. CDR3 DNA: TGTGCCAGCACCCGACAGGGGGCTTCCTACGAGCAGTACTTC. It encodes CASTRQGASYEQYF.

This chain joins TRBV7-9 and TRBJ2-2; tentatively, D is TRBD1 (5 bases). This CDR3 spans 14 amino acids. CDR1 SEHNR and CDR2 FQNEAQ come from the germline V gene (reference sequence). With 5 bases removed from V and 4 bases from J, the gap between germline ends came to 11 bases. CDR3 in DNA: TGTGCCAGCAGCACCGACAGCAGCACCGGGGAGCTGTTTTTT. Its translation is CASSTDSSTGELFF.

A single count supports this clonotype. The CDR3 sequence is CSAVAGTAAYGYTF. CDR3 DNA sequence: TGCAGTGCCGTGGCCGGGACGGCAGCCTATGGCTACACCTTC. The V gene is TRBV20-1, the J gene TRBJ1-2, with D perhaps TRBD1 (5 bases). The ends were cut back, 6 bases at V and 4 bases at J, with 18 bases in the middle. The CDR3 extends over 14 amino acids. The germline V gene encodes CDR1 DFQATT and CDR2 SNEGSKA (reference sequence).

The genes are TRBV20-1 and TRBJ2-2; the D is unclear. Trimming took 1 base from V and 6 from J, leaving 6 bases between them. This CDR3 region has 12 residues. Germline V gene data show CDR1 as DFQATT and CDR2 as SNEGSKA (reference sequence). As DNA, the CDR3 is TGCAGTGCTAGAGGGCGCGCCGGGGAGCTGTTTTTT. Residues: CSARGRAGELFF.

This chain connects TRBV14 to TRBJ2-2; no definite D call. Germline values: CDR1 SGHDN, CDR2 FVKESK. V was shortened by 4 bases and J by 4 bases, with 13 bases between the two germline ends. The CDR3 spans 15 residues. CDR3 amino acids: CASSLAKGSTGELFF. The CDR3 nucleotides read TGTGCCAGCAGCCTGGCGAAAGGTTCCACCGGGGAGCTGTTTTTT.

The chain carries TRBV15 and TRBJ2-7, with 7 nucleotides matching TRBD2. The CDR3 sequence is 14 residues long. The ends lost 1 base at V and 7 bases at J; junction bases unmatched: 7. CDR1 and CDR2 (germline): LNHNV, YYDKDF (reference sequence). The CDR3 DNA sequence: TGTGCCACCAGCAGAGTCCATAGGCGGGAGGAGCAGTACTTC. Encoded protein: CATSRVHRREEQYF. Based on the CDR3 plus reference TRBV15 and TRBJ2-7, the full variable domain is DAMVIQNPRYQVTQFGKPVTLSCSQTLNHNVMYWYQQKSSQAPKLLFHYYDKDFNNEADTPDNFQSRRPNTSFCFLDIRSPGLGDTAMYLCATSRVHRREEQYFGPGTRLTVT.

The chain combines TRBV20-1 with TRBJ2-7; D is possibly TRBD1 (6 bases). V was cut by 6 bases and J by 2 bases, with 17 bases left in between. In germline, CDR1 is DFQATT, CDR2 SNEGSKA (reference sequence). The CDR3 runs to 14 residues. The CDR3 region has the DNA TGCAGTGCCCGGATAGGGGGAACGGCCTACGAGCAGTACTTC. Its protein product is CSARIGGTAYEQYF.

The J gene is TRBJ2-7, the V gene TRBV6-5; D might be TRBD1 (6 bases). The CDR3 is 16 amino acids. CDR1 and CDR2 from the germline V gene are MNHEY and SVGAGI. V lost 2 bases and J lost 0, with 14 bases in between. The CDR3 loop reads CASSYKRQASSYEQYF. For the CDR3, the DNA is TGTGCCAGCAGTTACAAAAGACAGGCCAGCTCCTACGAGCAGTACTTC.

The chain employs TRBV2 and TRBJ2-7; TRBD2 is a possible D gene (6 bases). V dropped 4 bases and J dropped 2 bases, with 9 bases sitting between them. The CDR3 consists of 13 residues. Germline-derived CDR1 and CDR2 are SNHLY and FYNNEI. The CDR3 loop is CASSGGGTYEQYF. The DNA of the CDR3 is TGTGCCAGCAGTGGTGGAGGGACCTACGAGCAGTACTTC.

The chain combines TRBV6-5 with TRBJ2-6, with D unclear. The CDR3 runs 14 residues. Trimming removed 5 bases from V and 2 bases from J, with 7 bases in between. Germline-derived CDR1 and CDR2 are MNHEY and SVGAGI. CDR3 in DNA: TGTGCCAGCAGTACAAAGGCTGGGGCCAACGTCCTGACTTTC. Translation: CASSTKAGANVLTF.